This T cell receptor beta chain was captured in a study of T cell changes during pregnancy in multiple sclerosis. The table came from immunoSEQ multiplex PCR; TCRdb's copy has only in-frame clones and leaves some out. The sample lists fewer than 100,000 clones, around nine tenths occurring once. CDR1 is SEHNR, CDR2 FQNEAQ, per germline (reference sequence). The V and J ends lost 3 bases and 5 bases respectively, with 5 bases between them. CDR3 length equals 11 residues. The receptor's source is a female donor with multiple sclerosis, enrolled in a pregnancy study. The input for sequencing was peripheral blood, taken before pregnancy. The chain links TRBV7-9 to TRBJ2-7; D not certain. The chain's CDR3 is CASSLGDEQYF. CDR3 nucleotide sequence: TGTGCCAGCAGCTTGGGCGACGAGCAGTACTTC.